A single sample is the source of the 20 T cell receptor beta chains below, sequenced in a study of neurological immune-mediated disorders. MiXCR was run by TCRdb on the 5' RACE reads, yielding one entry per CDR3 protein. This table has 50,000 to 65,000 distinct CDR3 sequences, 3.6% appearing once. Sequencing was carried out using PBMCs. These receptors came from a young man with multiple sclerosis.

This clonotype was seen repeatedly, ten times or more. The chain carries TRBV7-2 and TRBJ2-1; possibly TRBD1 for D (6 bases). The V gene's germline CDR1 is SGHTA and CDR2 FQGNSA. The CDR3 sequence is 14 residues long. The V end was cut by 1 base, the J end by 5 bases, with 9 bases between. The CDR3 DNA follows: TGTGCCAGCAGCTTAGTTAACAGGGACAATGAGCAGTTCTTC. Amino acids: CASSLVNRDNEQFF.

This clonotype was observed many times. This chain connects TRBV5-1 to TRBJ1-1; D remains unclear. V lost 10 bases and J lost 1, with 14 bases in between. The CDR3 consists of 13 residues. From germline, CDR1 is SGHRS and CDR2 YFSETQ. CDR3 sequence reads: CAARVSPNTEAFF. CDR3 nucleotides: TGCGCCGCCCGAGTCAGCCCGAACACTGAAGCTTTCTTT.

This clonotype was recorded many times. This chain uses TRBV20-1 with TRBJ2-1, with no clear D. This CDR3 contains 15 residues. Between the trimmed V and J ends, which lost 0 bases and 9 bases, there was a span of 18 bases. Germline V lookup: CDR1 DFQATT, CDR2 SNEGSKA (reference sequence). The CDR3 region is CSARDLRPEVGEQFF. The CDR3 region has the DNA TGCAGTGCTAGAGACCTCCGACCAGAGGTCGGTGAGCAGTTCTTC.

This clonotype was counted at least ten times. V gene TRBV20-1 combines with J gene TRBJ1-6, with D tentatively TRBD1 (5 bases). Germline-derived CDR1 and CDR2 are DFQATT and SNEGSKA (reference sequence). Trimming cost V 4 bases and J 7 bases, with 11 bases left between them. The CDR3 runs 13 residues. DNA for the CDR3: TGCAGTGCTACGGGCCAGGGCAATTCACCCCTCCACTTT. Its protein is CSATGQGNSPLHF.

This clonotype occurred many times. The V call is TRBV20-1, the J call TRBJ2-3; 11 nucleotides agree with TRBD2. This CDR3 has 18 amino acids. The trim removed 0 bases at V and 0 bases at J, leaving 8 bases unmatched. The germline V gene encodes CDR1 DFQATT and CDR2 SNEGSKA (reference sequence). CDR3 amino acids: CSARDDGLAGGSTDTQYF. In nucleotides, the CDR3 is TGCAGTGCTAGAGATGATGGGTTAGCGGGAGGGAGCACAGATACGCAGTATTTT.

This clonotype was observed a few times. V is TRBV7-9 and J is TRBJ2-5; D gene ambiguous. The germline V gene has CDR1 SEHNR and CDR2 FQNEAQ (reference sequence). This CDR3 region has 14 residues. The germline V and J ends were trimmed by 2 bases and 4 bases, with 11 bases remaining between them. CDR3 coding DNA: TGTGCCAGCAGCTTAACCCTACAAGGAGAGACCCAGTACTTC. Protein product: CASSLTLQGETQYF. Looking up the rest from reference TRBV7-9 and TRBJ2-5 gives the full variable domain: DTGVSQNPRHKITKRGQNVTFRCDPISEHNRLYWYRQTLGQGPEFLTYFQNEAQLEKSRLLSDRFSAERPKGSFSTLEIQRTEQGDSAMYLCASSLTLQGETQYFGPGTRLLVL.

This clonotype was observed at least ten times. V usage is TRBV28 and J usage is TRBJ1-2; 12 bases agree with TRBD1. Unmatched junction bases numbered 8, after V lost 5 bases and J lost 7 bases. The CDR3 length is 15 residues. CDR1 is MDHEN and CDR2 is SYDVKM in the germline V gene. In DNA, the CDR3 is TGTGCCAGCAGTATACCGGGACAGGGGGCGTTTGGCTACACCTTC. It encodes CASSIPGQGAFGYTF.

The table lists this clonotype with many counts. The chain has TRBV5-5 and TRBJ2-2, with 10 positions matching TRBD1. V lost 5 bases and J lost 4; bases outside the gene matches: 8. CDR1 is SGHKS and CDR2 is YYEKEE in the germline V gene (reference sequence). The CDR3 has 16 residues. CDR3 amino acids: CASRATGTGVTGELFF. The CDR3 region has the DNA TGTGCCAGCAGGGCTACCGGGACAGGGGTCACCGGGGAGCTGTTTTTT. The whole variable domain, remainder taken from reference TRBV5-5 and TRBJ2-2, is DAGVTQSPTHLIKTRGQQVTLRCSPISGHKSVSWYQQVLGQGPQFIFQYYEKEERGRGNFPDRFSARQFPNYSSELNVNALLLGDSALYLCASRATGTGVTGELFFGEGSRLTVL.

This clonotype was detected many times. This chain uses TRBV6-5 with TRBJ1-6; D is unclear. Germline V gene sequence: CDR1 MNHEY, CDR2 SVGAGI. With 2 bases removed from V and 7 bases from J, the gap between germline ends came to 9 bases. This CDR3 spans 14 amino acids. The CDR3 sequence is CASSYNPGNSPLHF. CDR3 DNA: TGTGCCAGCAGTTACAATCCCGGAAATTCACCCCTCCACTTT.

This clonotype has more than one count but fewer than ten. The junction differs from germline at one of its ends, possibly a read error. The chain is built from TRBV20-1 and TRBJ1-5; unclear D gene. There are 15 residues in the CDR3. Germline CDR1 reads DFQATT; CDR2 reads SNEGSKA (reference sequence). CDR3 coding DNA: TGCAGTGCCTCCGATAGATCCCGACGCAATCAGCCCCAGAATTTT. Its translation: CSASDRSRRNQPQNF.

Comment on this clonotype: A much larger clone differs from this one at a single base, so this may be a read error. V is TRBV12-3 or TRBV12-4 and J is TRBJ2-3; D possibly corresponds to TRBD1 (5 bases). Trimming removed 6 bases from V and 6 bases from J, with 16 bases in between. This CDR3 contains 14 residues. The CDR3 nucleotides are TGTGCCAGCAGACCAACCTTGAAGGGGGATACGCAGTATTTT. It encodes CASRPTLKGDTQYF.

This clonotype was picked up many times. V gene TRBV2 combines with J gene TRBJ2-1, with D tentatively TRBD1 (6 bases). Germline V lookup: CDR1 SNHLY, CDR2 FYNNEI. The CDR3 totals 12 residues. V gave up 6 bases and J gave up 16 bases, with 19 bases separating them. For the CDR3, the DNA is TGTGCCAGCAGCCCCAACCGGGACAAGGATTTCTTC. It encodes CASSPNRDKDFF.

This clonotype was picked up many times. The chain carries TRBV20-1 and TRBJ1-1, with TRBD1 matching over 7 bases. There are 14 residues in the CDR3. Germline CDR1 is DFQATT and CDR2 is SNEGSKA (reference sequence). The V gene end was trimmed by 5 bases and the J gene end by 0 bases; junction bases not matched to a gene: 6. As DNA, the CDR3 is TGCAGTGCTCCTCGACAGGGTATGAACACTGAAGCTTTCTTT. Amino acid sequence: CSAPRQGMNTEAFF.

This clonotype has a count of ten or more. The chain recombines TRBV20-1 with TRBJ1-1; weak D call: TRBD1 (5 bases). The V gene lost 3 bases and the J gene lost 3 bases, with 17 bases spanning the gap. This CDR3 contains 15 residues. The germline V gene has CDR1 DFQATT and CDR2 SNEGSKA (reference sequence). CDR3 residues: CSARAARGGDTEAFF. The CDR3 nucleotides read TGCAGTGCTAGGGCCGCGCGGGGGGGGGACACTGAAGCTTTCTTT.

This clonotype was seen repeatedly, ten times or more. The junction shows a germline mismatch at one end, possibly a read error. The genes are TRBV6-6 and TRBJ2-4; 9 nucleotides agree with TRBD1. Germline CDR1 MNHNY, CDR2 SVGAGI (reference sequence). The CDR3 covers 12 residues. The CDR3 DNA is TGTGCCAGCAGTTACCGGGGACAGGGCGTGGACTTC. Its protein product is CASSYRGQGVDF.

The gene calls are TRBV7-9 and TRBJ2-7; tentatively, D is TRBD1 (7 bases). V was shortened by 5 bases and J by 4 bases, with 18 bases between the two germline ends. The germline V gene has CDR1 SEHNR and CDR2 FQNEAQ (reference sequence). The CDR3 loop spans 15 amino acids. CDR3 nucleotides: TGTGCCAGCAGCCACTTGGAGGGGGCGGTGTACGAGCAGTACTTC. This sequence encodes CASSHLEGAVYEQYF.

This clonotype was counted many times. The chain couples TRBV7-6 to TRBJ2-1; TRBD1 is a possible D gene (7 bases). The CDR3 sequence is 15 residues long. CDR1 is SGHVS, CDR2 FNYEAQ, per germline. Trimming removed 3 bases from V and 6 bases from J, with 15 bases in between. The CDR3 bases are TGTGCCAGCAGCTTTCGCGGCAGGGGGGTCAATGAGCAGTTCTTC. The encoded protein is CASSFRGRGVNEQFF.

This clonotype was observed many times. The J gene is TRBJ2-5, the V gene TRBV6-5; D not certain. The ends were cut back, 2 bases at V and 4 bases at J, with 5 bases in the middle. Germline V gene lookup returns CDR1 MNHEY and CDR2 SVGAGI. This CDR3 is built from 12 residues. CDR3 nucleotides: TGTGCCAGCAGTTACGGAAGAGAGACCCAGTACTTC. It codes for CASSYGRETQYF.

This clonotype was recorded at least ten times. This chain connects TRBV7-6 to TRBJ1-1; a weak D match, TRBD1 (6 bases). CDR3 length: 17 residues. The ends were cut back, 4 bases at V and 1 base at J, with 19 bases in the middle. Germline CDR1 is SGHVS and CDR2 is FNYEAQ. The CDR3 DNA sequence: TGTGCCAGCAGCTCATTCTGGGGGAGAGGGGGGAACACTGAAGCTTTCTTT. Its protein product is CASSSFWGRGGNTEAFF.

The table lists this clonotype with many counts. The V call is TRBV5-6, the J call TRBJ2-1, with TRBD1 matching over 12 bases. With 4 bases clipped from V and 10 bases from J, the junction kept 9 bases outside the gene matches. The CDR3 covers 15 residues. CDR1 SGHDT and CDR2 YYEEEE come from the germline V gene. In DNA, the CDR3 is TGTGCCAGCAGCCCGGGGACAGGGGGCGAAAGGGAGCAGTTCTTC. It specifies CASSPGTGGEREQFF.